This TCR beta chain was found in a study of CD4+ T cells in melanoma. Points from the study as a whole: CD8+ T cell, macrophage and B cell function reportedly correlated with neoantigen-specific CD4+ T cells.

J was trimmed by 5 bases and V by 3 bases; bases with no gene match: 5. CDR1 and CDR2 (germline): SGHRS, YFSETQ. This CDR3 is 13 amino acids long. Only in-frame clones appear in the TCRdb table, and some are missing; sequencing was by immunoSEQ multiplex PCR. The repertoire holds more than 13,000 clones, with roughly 66% as singletons. The table lists this clone with a few counts. Its antigen is unknown. The V call is TRBV5-1, the J call TRBJ2-7; 7 bases match TRBD1. The specimen was cells from a culture (not recorded whether cultured in vitro). The clonotype originates from a human donor with melanoma. CDR3 sequence: CASSWDSVDEQYF. In nucleotides, the CDR3 is TGCGCCAGCAGCTGGGACAGTGTTGACGAGCAGTACTTC.